This T cell receptor beta chain was retrieved from a study of metastatic and nonmetastatic thyroid tumors. There were no patients who had received any treatment before thyroid surgery. This clone was detected many times. CDR3 length: 13 amino acids. CDR1 is MDHEN and CDR2 is SYDVKM in the germline V gene. With 7 bases removed from V and 6 bases from J, the gap between germline ends came to 13 bases. TCRdb ran MiXCR on the PCR reads. The repertoire holds about 39,000 clones, with 15% to 20% as singletons. This sequence was found in a female donor with papillary thyroid cancer or a benign thyroid nodule (not recorded which). Some clones in this sample may be carry-over from other donors' samples. This chain uses TRBV28 with TRBJ1-5; D possibly corresponds to TRBD1 (6 bases). Input material: tumor tissue. The CDR3 coding sequence is TGTGCCAGCATAACAGGGAGAAGTCAGCCCCAGCATTTT. This sequence encodes CASITGRSQPQHF.